What follows are 30 T cell receptor beta chains derived from one specimen sequenced in a study of human T cells and chemical hapten exposure. As for time point: pre-sensitization, week 0. This sample's treatment: therapeutic diphenylcyclopropenone sensitization with weekly scalp DPC. One entry per CDR3 protein, called by TCRdb with MiXCR from the RACE reads. This sample has 250,000 or so distinct CDR3 sequences; around 7% occur once, and the top ten carry approximately 1.2%. The sequencing here drew on whole blood, taken in connection with sensitization to the hapten diphenylcyclopropenone (DPC). The receptors derive from a man between 18 and 35 years old with alopecia areata. Some clones in this sample may be carry-over from other donors' samples.

In this sample, this clonotype turned up a few times. The chain links TRBV28 to TRBJ2-5, with TRBD1 matching over 8 bases. The CDR3 totals 15 residues. Germline values: CDR1 MDHEN, CDR2 SYDVKM. V shed 4 bases, J shed 2 bases, and the junction held 6 bases outside the gene matches. DNA of the CDR3: TGTGCCAGCAGTTCATACAGGGGGGTACAAGAGACCCAGTACTTC. Translated: CASSSYRGVQETQYF.

The chain couples TRBV12-3 or TRBV12-4 to TRBJ2-7; D is ambiguous. V was shortened by 6 bases and J by 6 bases, with 12 bases between the two germline ends. CDR3 length: 12 residues. The chain's CDR3 is CASSRTVPEQYF. The DNA of the CDR3 is TGTGCCAGCAGCCGGACCGTCCCCGAGCAGTACTTC.

The chain combines TRBV7-9 with TRBJ1-4; tentative D call: TRBD1 (5 bases). CDR3 length: 16 amino acids. From germline, CDR1 is SEHNR and CDR2 FQNEAQ (reference sequence). Trimming took off 1 base at V and 3 bases at J, with 12 bases between the two ends. The CDR3 coding sequence is TGTGCCAGCAGCTTAGGGGGCCGGGGGTCTAATGAAAAACTGTTTTTT. It is translated as CASSLGGRGSNEKLFF.

There are a few counts of this clonotype. This chain joins TRBV6-4 and TRBJ2-3; TRBD1 agrees at 9 bases. The trim removed 4 bases at V and 1 base at J, leaving 3 bases unmatched. The germline V gene has CDR1 MRHNA and CDR2 SNTAGT. The CDR3 is 15 residues long. CDR3 coding DNA: TGTGCCAGCAGTGTGAGGACAGGGGGCACAGATACGCAGTATTTT. Translated: CASSVRTGGTDTQYF.

This clonotype showed up just a few times. The rearrangement links TRBV7-9 to TRBJ1-5; D not resolved. The V gene's germline CDR1 is SEHNR and CDR2 FQNEAQ (reference sequence). The germline V and J ends were trimmed by 5 bases and 0 bases, with 8 bases remaining between them. There are 14 residues in the CDR3. In DNA form, the CDR3 reads TGTGCCAGCAGCGACCCCTATAGCAATCAGCCCCAGCATTTT. It codes for CASSDPYSNQPQHF. The whole variable domain, remainder taken from reference TRBV7-9 and TRBJ1-5, is DTGVSQNPRHKITKRGQNVTFRCDPISEHNRLYWYRQTLGQGPEFLTYFQNEAQLEKSRLLSDRFSAERPKGSFSTLEIQRTEQGDSAMYLCASSDPYSNQPQHFGDGTRLSIL.

This chain links TRBV7-2 with TRBJ2-7; a weak D match, TRBD1 (5 bases). The CDR3 length is 15 residues. V lost 1 base, J lost 7 bases, and 17 bases lay in between. Per the germline V gene, CDR1 is SGHTA and CDR2 is FQGNSA. CDR3 in amino acids: CASSLVPGALQEQYF. CDR3 nucleotides: TGTGCCAGCAGCTTAGTGCCTGGGGCGCTTCAAGAGCAGTACTTC.

This clonotype was detected many times. The genes are TRBV5-6 and TRBJ2-1; maybe TRBD2 (5 bases). The CDR3 totals 12 residues. Trimming cost V 2 bases and J 8 bases, with 8 bases left between them. The V gene's germline CDR1 is SGHDT and CDR2 YYEEEE. The CDR3 loop reads CASSFMRDEQFF. Here the CDR3 DNA reads TGTGCCAGCAGCTTTATGAGGGATGAGCAGTTCTTC.

This clonotype was seen only a few times. The chain couples TRBV12-3 or TRBV12-4 to TRBJ2-1, with D possibly matching TRBD2 (7 bases). Trimming left V 0 bases short and J 9 bases short, with 12 bases between. The CDR3 consists of 14 residues. CDR3 sequence reads: CASSLAGGRAEQFF. The CDR3 nucleotides read TGTGCCAGCAGTTTAGCGGGGGGGCGTGCTGAGCAGTTCTTC.

Ten or more counts support this clonotype. This rearrangement joins TRBV28 to TRBJ2-7; D is uncertain. Germline-derived CDR1 and CDR2 are MDHEN and SYDVKM. The CDR3 sequence is 12 residues long. The V end lost 6 bases, the J end lost 2 bases, and 8 bases lay between the germline ends. CDR3 in amino acids: CASRRSTYEQYF. The CDR3 coding sequence is TGTGCCAGCAGAAGAAGTACCTACGAGCAGTACTTC. Full variable domain (remainder filled in from reference TRBV28 and TRBJ2-7): DVKVTQSSRYLVKRTGEKVFLECVQDMDHENMFWYRQDPGLGLRLIYFSYDVKMKEKGDIPEGYSVSREKKERFSLILESASTNQTSMYLCASRRSTYEQYFGPGTRLTVT.

The V and J genes are TRBV15 and TRBJ1-5; no reliable D call. The CDR3 covers 12 residues. V was pared by 1 base and J by 4 bases, with 2 bases between. Germline CDR1 LNHNV, CDR2 YYDKDF (reference sequence). CDR3 DNA: TGTGCCACCAGCAGAGGGAATCAGCCCCAGCATTTT. Residues: CATSRGNQPQHF.

The sample holds a few counts of this clonotype. This chain connects TRBV6-6 to TRBJ2-3; no clear D. Trimming shortened V by 6 bases and J by 0 bases, and 10 bases separated the two germline ends. The germline V gene has CDR1 MNHNY and CDR2 SVGAGI (reference sequence). This CDR3 has 14 residues. DNA of the CDR3: TGTGCCAGCAGGGCCGGACCGAGCACAGATACGCAGTATTTT. This translates into CASRAGPSTDTQYF.

This clonotype was seen only a few times. The V and J genes are TRBV4-1 and TRBJ2-1; D remains ambiguous. Trimming took 2 bases from V and 9 from J, leaving 8 bases between them. Germline loops: CDR1 MGHRA, CDR2 YSYEKL. CDR3 length: 12 amino acids. The CDR3 bases are TGCGCCAGCAGCCAATTGGTTAGTGAGCAGTTCTTC. This codes for CASSQLVSEQFF.

In this sample, this clonotype turned up a few times. The J gene is TRBJ1-1, the V gene TRBV7-3; unclear D gene. The CDR3 loop spans 14 amino acids. Trimming left V 2 bases short and J 7 bases short, with 14 bases between. Germline V gene lookup returns CDR1 SGHTA and CDR2 FQGTGA. The CDR3 spells CASSLYQASSEAFF. The CDR3 bases are TGTGCCAGCAGCTTATATCAGGCCTCAAGTGAAGCTTTCTTT. Filled out from reference TRBV7-3 and TRBJ1-1, the complete variable domain reads GAGVSQTPSNKVTEKGKYVELRCDPISGHTALYWYRQSLGQGPEFLIYFQGTGAADDSGLPNDRFFAVRPEGSVSTLKIQRTERGDSAVYLCASSLYQASSEAFFGQGTRLTVV.

This clonotype was seen only a few times. The CDR3 nucleotides are TGTGCCAGCAGCGAGGGACAGTTCACAGATACGCAGTATTTT. As protein: CASSEGQFTDTQYF. The V and J genes are TRBV6-1 and TRBJ2-3, with 7 bases identical to TRBD1. This CDR3 is 14 amino acids long. CDR1 MNHNS and CDR2 SASEGT come from the germline V gene. J lost 2 bases, V lost 6 bases, and 5 bases had no gene match.

The V call is TRBV2, the J call TRBJ1-5; TRBD1 is a possible D gene (6 bases). Trimming removed 9 bases from V and 7 bases from J, with 13 bases in between. The germline V gene encodes CDR1 SNHLY and CDR2 FYNNEI. The CDR3 has 12 residues. The CDR3 sequence: CASQGQGQPQHF. The CDR3 DNA follows: TGTGCCAGTCAGGGACAAGGGCAGCCCCAGCATTTT.

This clonotype was recorded at least ten times. A read error may account for a junction end that differs from germline. The V gene is TRBV14, the J gene TRBJ1-6; TRBD1 matches at 7 bases. This CDR3 has 13 amino acids. Germline V gene data show CDR1 as SGHDN and CDR2 as FVKESK. CDR3 coding DNA: TGTGCCAGCAGCCTGGATGGGACAGATCCCCACCACTTT. Translated: CASSLDGTDPHHF.

Details on this clonotype: This may stem from a read error, because a much larger clone lies one nucleotide away. This chain uses TRBV7-9 with TRBJ1-1; D possibly corresponds to TRBD1 (5 bases). The germline V gene encodes CDR1 SEHNR and CDR2 FQNEAQ (reference sequence). The CDR3 contains 14 residues. CDR3 nucleotides: TGTGCCAGCGGCTTTCACAGGAAGGGGACTGAAGCTTTCTTT. Its translation: CASGFHRKGTEAFF.

This clonotype was counted only a few times. The chain is built from TRBV18 and TRBJ1-1; D possibly corresponds to TRBD1 (6 bases). CDR1 KGHSH and CDR2 LQKENI come from the germline V gene. The V end lost 6 bases, the J end lost 2 bases, and 16 bases lay between the germline ends. This CDR3 has 15 residues. CDR3 coding DNA: TGTGCCAGCTCGAGCTCAACAGGGACTAACACTGAAGCTTTCTTT. Translating it yields CASSSSTGTNTEAFF.

The gene calls are TRBV25-1 and TRBJ1-1, with D possibly matching TRBD1 (5 bases). Germline V CDR1 and CDR2: MGHDK, SYGVNS. Trimming removed 0 bases at V and 0 bases at J, with 8 bases between. This CDR3 is 15 amino acids long. The CDR3 is CASSEYGGLNTEAFF. The CDR3 DNA follows: TGTGCCAGCAGTGAATACGGGGGACTGAACACTGAAGCTTTCTTT. Full variable domain (remainder filled in from reference TRBV25-1 and TRBJ1-1): EADIYQTPRYLVIGTGKKITLECSQTMGHDKMYWYQQDPGMELHLIHYSYGVNSTEKGDLSSESTVSRIRTEHFPLTLESARPSHTSQYLCASSEYGGLNTEAFFGQGTRLTVV.

This clonotype turned up a few times. V and J are TRBV6-5 and TRBJ1-1, with D possibly being TRBD1 (6 bases). Germline CDR1 reads MNHEY; CDR2 reads SVGAGI. The V end lost 1 base, the J end lost 4 bases, and 13 bases lay between the germline ends. The CDR3 sequence is 15 residues long. The CDR3 nucleotides read TGTGCCAGCAGTTACTTAGGCAGGGGACTCACTGAAGCTTTCTTT. Protein product: CASSYLGRGLTEAFF.

A few counts support this clonotype. The chain is built from TRBV7-9 and TRBJ1-5; no firm D call. The ends were cut back, 3 bases at V and 3 bases at J, with 9 bases in the middle. The CDR3 has 14 amino acids. CDR1 is SEHNR and CDR2 is FQNEAQ in the germline V gene (reference sequence). CDR3 amino acids: CASSFVDPNQPQHF. CDR3 nucleotides: TGTGCCAGCAGCTTTGTCGACCCCAATCAGCCCCAGCATTTT.

The genes are TRBV29-1 and TRBJ2-2; tentative D call: TRBD1 (5 bases). Per the germline V gene, CDR1 is SQVTM and CDR2 is ANQGSEA. The CDR3 loop spans 16 amino acids. The V end was cut by 4 bases, the J end by 4 bases, with 19 bases between. The DNA for the CDR3 is TGCAGCGTTGGAATTAGTCCTACAGGAGTCACCGGGGAGCTGTTTTTT. Translating gives CSVGISPTGVTGELFF.

This clonotype has a handful of counts. CDR3 bases: TGTGCCAGCAGTTACGGACAGAGAGAAAAACTGTTTTTT. It is translated as CASSYGQREKLFF. The gene calls are TRBV6-5 and TRBJ1-4, with D perhaps TRBD1 (6 bases). Germline CDR1 is MNHEY and CDR2 is SVGAGI. The CDR3 totals 13 residues. The germline V and J ends were trimmed by 2 bases and 8 bases, with 9 bases remaining between them.

The rearrangement links TRBV5-6 to TRBJ2-1, with no clear D. The CDR3 length is 13 residues. Germline V gene lookup returns CDR1 SGHDT and CDR2 YYEEEE. The ends were cut back, 0 bases at V and 9 bases at J, with 10 bases in the middle. In DNA form, the CDR3 reads TGTGCCAGCAGCTTGGCGGTTGCGGTTGAGCAGTTCTTC. It specifies CASSLAVAVEQFF.

This clonotype has just a few counts. The chain uses TRBV28 and TRBJ1-3; possible D gene TRBD1, 5 bases. The V gene's germline CDR1 is MDHEN and CDR2 SYDVKM. The CDR3 extends over 15 amino acids. The V end was cut by 1 base, the J end by 2 bases, with 9 bases between. CDR3 protein: CASSLSRGAGNTIYF. The CDR3 coding sequence is TGTGCCAGCAGTTTATCTCGGGGCGCTGGAAACACCATATATTTT. Supplemented by reference TRBV28 and TRBJ1-3, the full variable domain reads DVKVTQSSRYLVKRTGEKVFLECVQDMDHENMFWYRQDPGLGLRLIYFSYDVKMKEKGDIPEGYSVSREKKERFSLILESASTNQTSMYLCASSLSRGAGNTIYFGEGSWLTVV.

This clonotype was seen only a few times. V and J are TRBV28 and TRBJ2-3, with unresolved D. The germline gives CDR1 MDHEN, CDR2 SYDVKM. V gave up 5 bases and J gave up 3 bases, with 12 bases separating them. CDR3 length: 14 amino acids. The CDR3, as DNA: TGTGCCAGCAGTCCTCTGGGCACTACAGATACGCAGTATTTT. It translates to CASSPLGTTDTQYF. Using reference TRBV28 and TRBJ2-3 for the parts outside the CDR3, the full variable domain is DVKVTQSSRYLVKRTGEKVFLECVQDMDHENMFWYRQDPGLGLRLIYFSYDVKMKEKGDIPEGYSVSREKKERFSLILESASTNQTSMYLCASSPLGTTDTQYFGPGTRLTVL.

This sequence joins TRBV29-1 and TRBJ2-1; a possible D gene is TRBD2 (5 bases). The CDR3 has 14 residues. Germline values: CDR1 SQVTM, CDR2 ANQGSEA. V lost 6 bases and J 4 bases, leaving 16 bases between the germline ends. The CDR3 is CSVRRDVRYNEQFF. DNA of the CDR3: TGCAGCGTCCGACGGGATGTAAGGTACAATGAGCAGTTCTTC.

This clonotype showed up just a few times. The chain joins TRBV2 to TRBJ1-5; D is uncertain. CDR1 and CDR2 (germline): SNHLY, FYNNEI. Trimming left V 4 bases short and J 3 bases short, with 10 bases between. The CDR3 length is 14 residues. CDR3 nucleotides: TGTGCCAGCAGTGTGTCGGCCAACAATCAGCCCCAGCATTTT. It yields the protein CASSVSANNQPQHF. Using reference TRBV2 and TRBJ1-5 for the parts outside the CDR3, the full variable domain is EPEVTQTPSHQVTQMGQEVILRCVPISNHLYFYWYRQILGQKVEFLVSFYNNEISEKSEIFDDQFSVERPDGSNFTLKIRSTKLEDSAMYFCASSVSANNQPQHFGDGTRLSIL.

This clonotype turned up a few times. The V gene is TRBV6-5, the J gene TRBJ2-5; the match to TRBD2 covers 10 bases. This CDR3 contains 15 residues. The trim removed 6 bases at V and 7 bases at J, leaving 11 bases unmatched. Germline V lookup: CDR1 MNHEY, CDR2 SVGAGI. The CDR3 region is CASSRGAGGSGTQYF. The CDR3 DNA reads as TGTGCCAGCAGCCGGGGAGCGGGGGGGTCCGGGACCCAGTACTTC.

The gene calls are TRBV10-3 and TRBJ2-7; the D call may be TRBD1 or TRBD2 (5 bases each). CDR3 length: 13 amino acids. The V end was cut by 6 bases, the J end by 3 bases, with 12 bases between. Germline assignment: CDR1 ENHRY and CDR2 SYGVKD. The CDR3 DNA sequence: TGTGCCATCAGCGGGGACCCAAACTACGAGCAGTACGTC. Translation: CAISGDPNYEQYV.